A single sample is the source of the 18 T cell receptor beta chains below, sequenced in a study of naive and memory T cell subsets. Study-level points and caveats: Naive repertoires, especially CD8, held a few larger clonotypes, possibly memory cells re-expressing CD45RA.

An equimolar mix of two oligonucleotides served as the beta constant-region primer for TRBC1 and TRBC2. Ligated cDNA was amplified by four rounds of PCR with nested alpha and beta constant-region primers and SP2. One entry per CDR3 protein results from TCRdb running MiXCR on the UMI-ligation and nested PCR reads. The table lists 120,000 to 150,000 distinct CDR3 sequences, about 23% of them singletons. Their antigens are not known. The specimen was naive CD4+ T cells from blood. These receptors all come from a human donor in good health.

This chain uses TRBV12-3 or TRBV12-4 with TRBJ1-2, with 9 bases that match TRBD1. The CDR3 extends over 15 amino acids. The junction had 11 bases not matched to a gene; V was cut back by 4 bases and J by 8 bases. Here the CDR3 reads CASSSGQGRSWGYTF. The CDR3 bases are TGTGCCAGCAGTTCGGGACAGGGTCGGTCGTGGGGCTACACCTTC.

A few counts support this clonotype. The chain uses TRBV6-5 and TRBJ2-7; 9 bases line up with TRBD1. The V gene end was trimmed by 2 bases and the J gene end by 4 bases; junction bases not matched to a gene: 9. CDR1 and CDR2 from the germline V gene are MNHEY and SVGAGI. This CDR3 has 16 amino acids. CDR3 loop: CASSYRFAGQGYEQYF. CDR3 in DNA: TGTGCCAGCAGTTACAGGTTTGCGGGACAGGGTTACGAGCAGTACTTC.

In regard to this clonotype: Given a much more abundant clone one base away, this may be a read error. The chain links TRBV29-1 to TRBJ2-1; D possibly corresponds to TRBD2 (6 bases). This CDR3 spans 16 amino acids. Trimming took 7 bases from V and 8 from J, leaving 27 bases between them. Germline CDR1 SQVTM, CDR2 ANQGSEA. The CDR3 nucleotides are TGCAGCGGGGAGGCTTCCCTAGGGATCTCCGGCGATGAGCAGTTCTTC. Its translation: CSGEASLGISGDEQFF.

For the CDR3, the DNA is TGTGCCAGCAGTCCCGTGGCGGGAGGGTACAATGAGCAGTTCTTC. It codes for CASSPVAGGYNEQFF. The rearrangement links TRBV12-3 or TRBV12-4 to TRBJ2-1; TRBD2 aligns across 9 bases. This CDR3 region has 15 residues. Germline trimming cut 5 bases from V and 4 bases from J; bases unmatched to any gene: 6.

The chain employs TRBV12-3 or TRBV12-4 and TRBJ1-1, with D tentatively TRBD1 (6 bases). The CDR3 contains 13 residues. V was trimmed by 7 bases and J by 4 bases, leaving 13 bases between them. CDR3 residues: CASTFRGGTEAFF. CDR3 sequence (DNA): TGTGCCAGCACCTTTAGAGGGGGCACTGAAGCTTTCTTT.

This clonotype showed up just once. The gene calls are TRBV2 and TRBJ1-1; no clear D gene. The V gene's germline CDR1 is SNHLY and CDR2 FYNNEI. This CDR3 is built from 13 residues. V was clipped by 3 bases and J by 2 bases, with 7 bases between them. The CDR3 here is CASSEDQNTEAFF. The CDR3 coding sequence is TGTGCCAGCAGTGAGGACCAAAACACTGAAGCTTTCTTT.

This clonotype was seen a handful of times. The V and J genes are TRBV18 and TRBJ2-1; the match to TRBD2 covers 11 bases. This CDR3 has 16 amino acids. Unmatched junction bases numbered 6, after V lost 5 bases and J lost 3 bases. Per germline, CDR1 KGHSH and CDR2 LQKENI. The CDR3 DNA sequence: TGTGCCAGCTCATCAATAGCGGGAGGGGGCTACAATGAGCAGTTCTTC. It is translated as CASSSIAGGGYNEQFF. The entire variable domain, with the rest obtained from reference TRBV18 and TRBJ2-1, is as follows: NAGVMQNPRHLVRRRGQEARLRCSPMKGHSHVYWYRQLPEEGLKFMVYLQKENIIDESGMPKERFSAEFPKEGPSILRIQQVVRGDSAAYFCASSSIAGGGYNEQFFGPGTRLTVL.

Only a few counts were recorded for this clonotype. The chain joins TRBV14 to TRBJ2-3; D not resolved. The CDR3 is made up of 15 amino acids. The V gene's germline CDR1 is SGHDN and CDR2 FVKESK. The germline V and J ends were trimmed by 2 bases and 0 bases, with 9 bases remaining between them. The CDR3 nucleotides are TGTGCCAGCAGCCAATTGTTCCGAAGCACAGATACGCAGTATTTT. Amino acid sequence: CASSQLFRSTDTQYF.

The sample holds a few counts of this clonotype. This rearrangement joins TRBV5-1 to TRBJ2-2; D remains unclear. Germline V gene sequence: CDR1 SGHRS, CDR2 YFSETQ. V was cut by 5 bases and J by 0 bases, with 14 bases left in between. The CDR3 covers 16 residues. CDR3 protein: CASSLGRVTNTGELFF. DNA of the CDR3: TGCGCCAGCAGTCTAGGCCGGGTTACGAACACCGGGGAGCTGTTTTTT.

The V and J genes are TRBV28 and TRBJ2-2; the D gene is possibly TRBD1 (6 bases). Germline V gene sequence: CDR1 MDHEN, CDR2 SYDVKM. The CDR3 length is 16 residues. V dropped 4 bases and J dropped 6 bases, with 18 bases sitting between them. The CDR3: CASSSPLPGVPGELFF. The CDR3 DNA sequence: TGTGCCAGCAGTTCGCCTCTCCCAGGGGTCCCCGGGGAGCTGTTTTTT.

This clonotype has a count of ten or more. The V and J genes are TRBV7-8 and TRBJ2-1; no clear D gene. The germline V and J ends were trimmed by 5 bases and 7 bases, with 18 bases remaining between them. Germline-derived CDR1 and CDR2 are SGHVS and FQNEAQ. CDR3 length: 15 amino acids. In DNA form, the CDR3 reads TGTGCCAGCAGCGATCAACTTACGTATAAGAATGAGCAGTTCTTC. Amino acid sequence: CASSDQLTYKNEQFF.

This clonotype occurred once. The chain links TRBV20-1 to TRBJ2-1; 15 bases are a match to TRBD2. The V gene's germline CDR1 is DFQATT and CDR2 SNEGSKA (reference sequence). The CDR3 has 18 amino acids. Trimming took 3 bases from V and 1 from J; bases not matched to a gene: 7. The CDR3 nucleotides are TGCAGTGCTAGGGGACTAGCGGGAGGAGTAAGGTCCTACAATGAGCAGTTCTTC. Its protein product is CSARGLAGGVRSYNEQFF.

In its sample, this clonotype was seen a few times. The chain is built from TRBV23-1 and TRBJ2-1; D could derive from TRBD1 or TRBD2 (5 bases each). TRBV23-1 falls under the ORF class, with uncertain function. The CDR3 runs 15 residues. V dropped 2 bases and J dropped 2 bases, with 10 bases sitting between them. CDR3 loop: CASSQRGHTYNEQFF. The CDR3 DNA follows: TGCGCCAGCAGTCAACGGGGCCACACCTACAATGAGCAGTTCTTC.

This clonotype was found once. The chain links TRBV20-1 to TRBJ2-1; 10 nucleotides agree with TRBD2. The germline CDR1 and CDR2 sequences are DFQATT and SNEGSKA (reference sequence). There are 14 residues in the CDR3. J lost 4 bases, V lost 6 bases, and 6 bases had no gene match. The chain's CDR3 is CSAKQAGGYNEQFF. As DNA, the CDR3 is TGCAGTGCAAAACAAGCGGGAGGGTACAATGAGCAGTTCTTC.

The chain recombines TRBV6-2 or TRBV6-3 with TRBJ2-7; tentatively, D is TRBD2 (5 bases). Germline CDR1 is MNHEY and CDR2 is SVGEGT. CDR3 length: 13 residues. V was cut by 2 bases and J by 8 bases, with 13 bases left in between. As DNA, the CDR3 is TGTGCCAGCAGTTACCATATCGGGGAGCAGCAGTACTTC. Amino acid sequence: CASSYHIGEQQYF.

This clonotype was observed many times. The chain couples TRBV20-1 to TRBJ2-1; maybe TRBD2 (5 bases). The CDR3 spans 15 residues. Germline CDR1 reads DFQATT; CDR2 reads SNEGSKA (reference sequence). The V gene lost 4 bases and the J gene lost 3 bases, with 16 bases spanning the gap. CDR3 loop: CSANALAGFYNEQFF. CDR3 in DNA: TGCAGTGCTAACGCGCTAGCAGGATTCTACAATGAGCAGTTCTTC.

Ten or more counts support this clonotype. The CDR3 loop reads CSARDRSGRSNEQFF. Written as DNA, the CDR3 is TGCAGTGCTAGAGATCGTTCGGGACGGAGCAATGAGCAGTTCTTC. The V gene is TRBV20-1, the J gene TRBJ2-1; D is possibly TRBD1 or TRBD2 (5 bases each). The CDR3 extends over 15 amino acids. V was trimmed by 0 bases and J by 6 bases, leaving 15 bases between them. CDR1 is DFQATT, CDR2 SNEGSKA, per germline (reference sequence).

Ten or more counts support this clonotype. J is TRBJ2-1 and V is TRBV29-1; no clear D. Germline values: CDR1 SQVTM, CDR2 ANQGSEA. The CDR3 length is 12 residues. V was cut by 6 bases and J by 7 bases, with 13 bases left in between. The CDR3: CSVTGFRNEQFF. CDR3 DNA sequence: TGCAGCGTGACCGGTTTTAGGAATGAGCAGTTCTTC.